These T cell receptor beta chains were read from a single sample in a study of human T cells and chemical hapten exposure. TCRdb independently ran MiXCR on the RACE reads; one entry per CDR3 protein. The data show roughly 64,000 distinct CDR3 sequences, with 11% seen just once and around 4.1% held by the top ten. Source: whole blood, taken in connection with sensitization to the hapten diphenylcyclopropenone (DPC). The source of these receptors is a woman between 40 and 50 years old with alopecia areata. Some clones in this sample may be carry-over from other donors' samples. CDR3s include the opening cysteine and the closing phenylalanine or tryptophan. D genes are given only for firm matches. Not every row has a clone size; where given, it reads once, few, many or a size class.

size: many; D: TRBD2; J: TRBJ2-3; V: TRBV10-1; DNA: TGCGCCAGCAGCCCCCCAGGACTAGCTGCAGATACGCAGTATTTT; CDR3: CASSPPGLAADTQYF
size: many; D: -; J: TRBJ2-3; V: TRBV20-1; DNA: TGCAGTGCTAGAGATCGTCAGTTCCCGGGTACGCAGTATTTT; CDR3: CSARDRQFPGTQYF
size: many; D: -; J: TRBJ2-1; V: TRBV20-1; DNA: TGCAGTGCCCTTGGCGACCACAATGAGCAGTTCTTC; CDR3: CSALGDHNEQFF
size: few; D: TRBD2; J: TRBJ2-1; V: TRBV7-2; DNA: TGTGCCAGCAGCCTGACTAGCGGGAAATACAATGAGCAGTTCTTC; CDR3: CASSLTSGKYNEQFF
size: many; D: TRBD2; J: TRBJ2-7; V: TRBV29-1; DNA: TGCAGCGTTGTGCGGGGGACCTACGAGCAGTACTTC; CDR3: CSVVRGTYEQYF
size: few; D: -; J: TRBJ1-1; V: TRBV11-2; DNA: TGTGCCAGCAGCACCCGGACGAACACTGAAGCTTTCTTT; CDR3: CASSTRTNTEAFF
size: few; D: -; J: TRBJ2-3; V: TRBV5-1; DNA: TGCGCCAGCAGCGCCGGGCATATCGAAGATACGCAGTATTTT; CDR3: CASSAGHIEDTQYF
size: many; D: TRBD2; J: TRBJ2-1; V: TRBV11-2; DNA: TGTGCCAGCATCCCGACTAGCGACCACAATGAGCAGTTCTTC; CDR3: CASIPTSDHNEQFF
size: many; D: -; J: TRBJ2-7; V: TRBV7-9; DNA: TGTGCCAGCAGCCCGGGGGCACCCAACTACGAGCAGTACTTC; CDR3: CASSPGAPNYEQYF
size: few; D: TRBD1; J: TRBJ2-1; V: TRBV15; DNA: TGTGCCACCAGTAGAACCGGGACAGGGGAGCTCGATGAGCAGTTCTTC; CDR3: CATSRTGTGELDEQFF
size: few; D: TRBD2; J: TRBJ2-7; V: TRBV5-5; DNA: TGTGCCAGCAGCTTGGATGGGGGAGGGGCCTACGAGCAGTACTTC; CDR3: CASSLDGGGAYEQYF
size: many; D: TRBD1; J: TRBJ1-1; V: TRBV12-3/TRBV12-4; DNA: TGTGCCAGCAGTTTTAGGGGACAGGTGAACACTGAAGCTTTCTTT; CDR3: CASSFRGQVNTEAFF
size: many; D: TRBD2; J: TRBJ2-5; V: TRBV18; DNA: TGTGCCAGCTCACGAGCGGGAGGGAAAGAGACCCAGTACTTC; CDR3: CASSRAGGKETQYF
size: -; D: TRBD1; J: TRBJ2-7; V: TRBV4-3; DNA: TGCGCCAGCAGCCAATTTTTGCAAGGGGGCGGCCACGAGCAGTACTTC; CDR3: CASSQFLQGGGHEQYF
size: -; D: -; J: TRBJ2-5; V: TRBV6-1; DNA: TGTGCCAGCAGCCAAGGTGGCAGGGAAGAGACCCAGTACTTC; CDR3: CASSQGGREETQYF
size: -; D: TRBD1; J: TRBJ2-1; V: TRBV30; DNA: TGTGCCTGGGCCGGGACAGCAGTCCGGTTCTTC; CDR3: CAWAGTAVRFF
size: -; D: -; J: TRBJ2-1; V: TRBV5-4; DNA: TGTGCCAGCAGCTTGGCCGGGTTCGCGGGATTCTTC; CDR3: CASSLAGFAGFF
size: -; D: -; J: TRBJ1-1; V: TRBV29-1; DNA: TGCAGCGTTGATAACGGGAACACTGAAGCTTTCTTT; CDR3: CSVDNGNTEAFF
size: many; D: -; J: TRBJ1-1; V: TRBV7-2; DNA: TGTGCCAGCAGCTTAAGGGAGCCCCGGGGCACTGAAGCTTTCTTT; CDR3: CASSLREPRGTEAFF
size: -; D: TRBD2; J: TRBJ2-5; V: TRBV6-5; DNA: TGTGCCAGCAGTTTCGGGACTAGCGGGAGGGCCTCCATGGAGACCCAGTACTTC; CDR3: CASSFGTSGRASMETQYF
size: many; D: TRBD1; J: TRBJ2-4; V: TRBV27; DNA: TGTGCCAGCAGTTTAAGGTCAGGGGGAACCAAAAACATTCAGTACTTC; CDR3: CASSLRSGGTKNIQYF
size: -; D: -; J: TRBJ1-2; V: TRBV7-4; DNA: TGTGCCAGCAGCTTAGACGGGATAGGGCAGGACTATGGCTACACCTTC; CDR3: CASSLDGIGQDYGYTF
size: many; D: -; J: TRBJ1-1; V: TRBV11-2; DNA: TGTGCCAGCAGGGGGGGTACTGAAGCTTTCTTT; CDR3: CASRGGTEAFF
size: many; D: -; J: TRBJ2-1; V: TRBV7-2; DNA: TGTGCCAGCAGCGTAGAAGGGGGCAATGAGCAGTTCTTC; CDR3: CASSVEGGNEQFF
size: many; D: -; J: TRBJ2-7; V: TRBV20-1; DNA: TGCAGTGCTTTATCCTACGAGCAGTACTTC; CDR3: CSALSYEQYF
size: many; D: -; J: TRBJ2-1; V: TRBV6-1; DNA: TGTGCCAGCAGTGAAAGGTCCGTGGAGTACAATGAGCAGTTCTTC; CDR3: CASSERSVEYNEQFF
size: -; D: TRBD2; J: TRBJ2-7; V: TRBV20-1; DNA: TGCAGTGCTAGAGATATAACGGGAGGGCCCTGGTACGAGCAGTACTTC; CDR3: CSARDITGGPWYEQYF